The sequence of this T cell receptor beta chain was determined in a study of Ad26.COV2.S vaccination and SARS-CoV-2 variants. Study-wide context: By the intramuscular route, Ad26.COV2.S was given once, or twice 56 days apart. Whole-study findings and limits: Reportedly, after vaccination the spike-specific CD8+ and CD4+ T cell responses displayed substantial breadth. Non-spike TCR breadth did not differ much between vaccine and placebo recipients.

Points on this clone: What it recognizes is unknown.

Trimming took off 2 bases at V and 7 bases at J, with 8 bases between the two ends. The CDR3 is 12 amino acids. Germline CDR1 and CDR2: SEHNR and FQNEAQ (reference sequence). Treatment denoted: approximately 18 received Ad26.COV2.S at low or high dose, single or two shots; a few received placebo; per-sample allocation not given. Repertoires come from day 63 after the first vaccine or placebo injection. Wuhan-strain spike was delivered by a replication-incompetent Ad26 vector. The protocol was immunoSEQ multiplex PCR, while the TCRdb copy is restricted to in-frame clones and leaves out a portion. The table records 500,000 or so clones, roughly 87% of them present only once.

This TCR derives from a person aged 18-60 years who received the Ad26.COV2.S COVID-19 vaccine or a placebo. The source was peripheral blood, collected in a trial of Ad26.COV2.S vaccine versus placebo. The gene calls are TRBV7-9 and TRBJ1-1; weak D call: TRBD1 (5 bases). CDR3 DNA sequence: TGTGCCAGCAGCTTAATGGGGCATGAAGCTTTCTTT. It is translated as CASSLMGHEAFF.